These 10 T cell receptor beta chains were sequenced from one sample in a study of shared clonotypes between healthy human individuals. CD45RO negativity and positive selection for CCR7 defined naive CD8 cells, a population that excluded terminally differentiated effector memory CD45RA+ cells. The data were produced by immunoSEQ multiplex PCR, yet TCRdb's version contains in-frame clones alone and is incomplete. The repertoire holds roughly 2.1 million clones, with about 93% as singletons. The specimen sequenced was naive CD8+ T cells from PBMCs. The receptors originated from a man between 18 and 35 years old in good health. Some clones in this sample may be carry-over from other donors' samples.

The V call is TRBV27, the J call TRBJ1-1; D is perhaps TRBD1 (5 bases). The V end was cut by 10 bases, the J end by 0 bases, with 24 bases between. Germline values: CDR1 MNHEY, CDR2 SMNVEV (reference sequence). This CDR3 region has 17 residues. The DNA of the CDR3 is TGTGCCATCCGTCCCGGGACGGCTCGACTTGTGAACACTGAAGCTTTCTTT. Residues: CAIRPGTARLVNTEAFF.

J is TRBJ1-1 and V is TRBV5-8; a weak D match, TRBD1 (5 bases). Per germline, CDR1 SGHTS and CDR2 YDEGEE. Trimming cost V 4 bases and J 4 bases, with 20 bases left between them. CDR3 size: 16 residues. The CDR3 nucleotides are TGTGCCAGCAGCCACCCACTCCAGGGAGGGAGCACTGAAGCTTTCTTT. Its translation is CASSHPLQGGSTEAFF. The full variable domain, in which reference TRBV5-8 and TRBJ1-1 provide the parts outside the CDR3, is EAGVTQSPTHLIKTRGQQATLRCSPISGHTSVYWYQQALGLGLQFLLWYDEGEERNRGNFPPRFSGRQFPNYSSELNVNALELEDSALYLCASSHPLQGGSTEAFFGQGTRLTVV.

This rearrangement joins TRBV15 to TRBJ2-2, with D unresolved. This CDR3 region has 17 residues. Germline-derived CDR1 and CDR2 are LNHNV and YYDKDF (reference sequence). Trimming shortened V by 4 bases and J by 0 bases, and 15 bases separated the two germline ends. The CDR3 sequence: CATSINPLAANTGELFF. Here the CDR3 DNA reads TGTGCCACCAGCATAAATCCCTTAGCTGCGAACACCGGGGAGCTGTTTTTT.

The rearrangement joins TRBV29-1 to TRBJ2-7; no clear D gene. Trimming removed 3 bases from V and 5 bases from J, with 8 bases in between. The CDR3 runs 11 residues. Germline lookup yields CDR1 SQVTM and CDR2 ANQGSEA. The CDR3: CSVDSFDEQYF. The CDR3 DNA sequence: TGCAGCGTTGACAGTTTCGACGAGCAGTACTTC.

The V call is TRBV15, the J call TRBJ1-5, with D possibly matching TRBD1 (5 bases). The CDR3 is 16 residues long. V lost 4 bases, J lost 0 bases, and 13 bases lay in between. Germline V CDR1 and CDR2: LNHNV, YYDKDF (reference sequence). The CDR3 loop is CATSMRGGNSNQPQHF. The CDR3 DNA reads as TGTGCCACCAGCATGCGGGGCGGAAATAGCAATCAGCCCCAGCATTTT.

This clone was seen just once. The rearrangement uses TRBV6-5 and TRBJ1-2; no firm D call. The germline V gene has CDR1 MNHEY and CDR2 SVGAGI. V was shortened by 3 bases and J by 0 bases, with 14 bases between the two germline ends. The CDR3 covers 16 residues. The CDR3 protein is CASSYFNRGTNYGYTF. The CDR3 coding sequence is TGTGCCAGCAGTTATTTTAACAGAGGAACTAACTATGGCTACACCTTC.

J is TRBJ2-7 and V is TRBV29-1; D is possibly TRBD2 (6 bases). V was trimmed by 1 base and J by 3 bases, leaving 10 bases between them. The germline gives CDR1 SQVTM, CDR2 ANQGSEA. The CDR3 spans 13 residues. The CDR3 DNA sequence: TGCAGCGTTGAAGGCGGGGTAGACTACGAGCAGTACTTC. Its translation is CSVEGGVDYEQYF.

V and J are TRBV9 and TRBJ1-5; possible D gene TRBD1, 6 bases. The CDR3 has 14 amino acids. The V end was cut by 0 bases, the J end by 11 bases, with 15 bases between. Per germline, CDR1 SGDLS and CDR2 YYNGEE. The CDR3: CASSVGGDIEAQHF. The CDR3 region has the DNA TGTGCCAGCAGCGTAGGAGGGGACATAGAGGCCCAGCATTTT.

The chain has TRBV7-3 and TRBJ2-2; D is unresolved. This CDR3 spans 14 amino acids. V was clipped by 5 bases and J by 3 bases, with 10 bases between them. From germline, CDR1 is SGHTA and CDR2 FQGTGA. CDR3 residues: CASSRLRDTGELFF. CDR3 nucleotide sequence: TGTGCCAGCAGCCGCCTTAGGGACACCGGGGAGCTGTTTTTT.

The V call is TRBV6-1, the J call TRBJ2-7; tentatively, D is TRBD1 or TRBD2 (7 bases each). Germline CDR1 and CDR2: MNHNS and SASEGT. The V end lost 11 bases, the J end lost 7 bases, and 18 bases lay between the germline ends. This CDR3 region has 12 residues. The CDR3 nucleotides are TGTGCCTCCCGGGGAGGGGGCCGGGAGCAGTACTTC. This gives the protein CASRGGGREQYF.